This TCR beta chain was observed in a study of blood T cell repertoires in COVID-19. At the level of the study: Specimens from acute and convalescent COVID-19 originated in the United States, Italy and Spain.

From germline, CDR1 is SNHLY and CDR2 FYNNEI. Deletions cut 1 base from V and 4 bases from J, with 5 bases between. The length of the CDR3 is 12 residues. Some clones are missing from TCRdb's copy, which holds only in-frame ones; the method was immunoSEQ multiplex PCR. The table lists some 260,000 clones, roughly four fifths of them singletons. Sequencing was done on a sample of peripheral blood. This TCR was recovered from an elderly man with acute or convalescent COVID-19. The chain recombines TRBV2 with TRBJ2-7; tentative D call: TRBD2 (5 bases). This CDR3 reads CASSEGGYEQYF. In DNA form, the CDR3 reads TGTGCCAGCAGTGAAGGCGGGTACGAGCAGTACTTC.